The clone carrying this TCR beta chain was detected only once. Its target is not known. This entry is derived from a study of cytotoxic CD8 clonotypes in ibrutinib-treated CLL. Regarding the study as a whole: Increased clonality at ibrutinib response gave way to a return toward baseline at progression.

Trimming shortened V by 2 bases and J by 5 bases, and 9 bases separated the two germline ends. The CDR3 has 14 residues. Germline CDR1 SEHNR, CDR2 FQNEAQ (reference sequence). Repertoires were generated with immunoSEQ multiplex PCR, while TCRdb's copy carries only in-frame clones and drops some. The table lists roughly 38,000 clones, about 50% of them singletons. The sequences come from PBMCs, collected before ibrutinib treatment. This TCR was recovered from a human donor with chronic lymphocytic leukemia. J is TRBJ1-4 and V is TRBV7-9; D gene unclear. The CDR3 protein is CASSLTRGNEKLFF. For the CDR3, the DNA is TGTGCCAGCAGCTTAACCCGGGGAAATGAAAAACTGTTTTTT.